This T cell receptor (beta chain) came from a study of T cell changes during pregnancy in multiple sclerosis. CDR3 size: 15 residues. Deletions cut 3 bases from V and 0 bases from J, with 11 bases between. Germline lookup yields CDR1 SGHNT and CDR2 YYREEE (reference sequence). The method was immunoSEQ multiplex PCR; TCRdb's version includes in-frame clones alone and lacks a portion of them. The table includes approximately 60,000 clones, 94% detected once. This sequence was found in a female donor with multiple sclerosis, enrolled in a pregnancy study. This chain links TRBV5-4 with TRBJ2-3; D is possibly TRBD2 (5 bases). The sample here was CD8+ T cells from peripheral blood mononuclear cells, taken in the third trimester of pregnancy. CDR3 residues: CASSYPGISTDTQYF. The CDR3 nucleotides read TGTGCCAGCAGCTACCCGGGAATCAGCACAGATACGCAGTATTTT.